The 30 T cell receptor beta chains listed next were all sequenced from one sample in a study of patients and donors after allogeneic stem cell transplantation. TCRdb reanalysed the RT-PCR reads using MiXCR and keeps one entry per CDR3 protein. Of approximately 210,000 distinct CDR3 sequences listed, around two fifths are singletons. Sequencing was done on a sample of blood, either unsorted or a sorted T cell fraction (not recorded which). Receptor source: a human donor who was either an allogeneic HSCT recipient or a stem cell or donor lymphocyte infusion donor (not recorded which). It is not recorded whose cells these are; they may come from a transplant donor.

For the CDR3, the DNA is TGTGCCAGCAGTTTAGGGGACCCCAATGAGCAGTTCTTC. It specifies CASSLGDPNEQFF. The chain uses TRBV12-3 or TRBV12-4 and TRBJ2-1; TRBD1 or TRBD2 may be the D gene (5 bases each). The CDR3 loop spans 13 amino acids. The V gene lost 1 base and the J gene lost 6 bases, with 7 bases spanning the gap.

The chain joins TRBV21-1 to TRBJ2-1. TRBV21-1 is described as a pseudogene. The CDR3 has 16 residues. The CDR3 nucleotides are TGTGCCAGCAGCCCCCGACCTATAAGCTCCTACAATGAGCAGTTCTTC. Encoded protein: CASSPRPISSYNEQFF.

The gene calls are TRBV13 and TRBJ1-4; 8 positions agree with TRBD1. CDR3 size: 15 residues. V shed 5 bases and J 6 bases; nucleotides not matched to a gene: 8. CDR1 and CDR2 (germline): PRHDT, FYEKMQ (reference sequence). CDR3 bases: TGTGCCAGCAGCCTGAGGACAGGGAAAGATGAAAAACTGTTTTTT. Translated, it gives CASSLRTGKDEKLFF.

The chain combines TRBV2 with TRBJ2-3, with a weak D call TRBD2 (6 bases). V lost 4 bases, J lost 6 bases, and 11 bases lay in between. From germline, CDR1 is SNHLY and CDR2 FYNNEI. CDR3 length equals 13 residues. The CDR3 DNA follows: TGTGCCAGCAGTGCCCGACTAGGTGATACGCAGTATTTT. Translating gives CASSARLGDTQYF.

A word on this clonotype: A read error may produce the germline difference seen at one junction end. The CDR3 coding sequence is TGTGCCAGCAGTGAATCCACTAGCGGGAGTAACTTC. Amino acids: CASSESTSGSNF. The genes are TRBV2 and TRBJ2-5; 11 positions match TRBD2. The germline V gene encodes CDR1 SNHLY and CDR2 FYNNEI. CDR3 length equals 12 residues.

Details on this clonotype: A junction end diverges from the germline sequence, so it may reflect a read error. This chain joins TRBV7-7 and TRBJ2-5, with D perhaps TRBD1 (5 bases). Germline V gene data show CDR1 as SSHAT and CDR2 as FNYEAQ (reference sequence). The length of the CDR3 is 13 residues. CDR3 residues: CASSSRVGETQYF. The CDR3 coding sequence is TGTGCTAGCAGCTCCAGGGTAGGGGAGACCCAGTACTTC.

This sequence joins TRBV6-1 and TRBJ1-6; D is unresolved. This CDR3 is 15 amino acids long. Trimming removed 10 bases at V and 0 bases at J, with 13 bases between. The germline V gene has CDR1 MNHNS and CDR2 SASEGT. CDR3 sequence: CATALEGSYNSPLHF. CDR3 DNA: TGTGCCACCGCTCTGGAAGGCTCCTATAATTCACCCCTCCACTTT.

The chain uses TRBV20-1 and TRBJ2-7; D not resolved. CDR1 DFQATT and CDR2 SNEGSKA come from the germline V gene (reference sequence). The CDR3 loop spans 13 amino acids. Trimming removed 6 bases from V and 0 bases from J, with 12 bases in between. The CDR3 coding sequence is TGCAGTGCGAAAGGACCCCTCTCCTACGAGCAGTACTTC. It yields the protein CSAKGPLSYEQYF.

This chain uses TRBV5-1 with TRBJ1-1, with D possibly TRBD1 on 6 matching bases. The V gene lost 3 bases and the J gene lost 5 bases, with 17 bases spanning the gap. This CDR3 spans 15 amino acids. The germline gives CDR1 SGHRS, CDR2 YFSETQ. CDR3 bases: TGCGCCAGCAGCTCGGGGGCCCGGGAGCGAACTGAAGCTTTCTTT. Translated, it gives CASSSGARERTEAFF.

This clonotype was detected a few times. V and J are TRBV29-1 and TRBJ2-7; 9 bases are a match to TRBD2. The CDR3 length is 12 residues. CDR1 SQVTM and CDR2 ANQGSEA come from the germline V gene. V lost 2 bases to trimming and J lost 6 bases; unmatched junction nucleotides: 2. The CDR3 sequence: CSVELAGTEQYF. The CDR3 region has the DNA TGCAGCGTTGAACTAGCGGGAACCGAGCAGTACTTC.

The CDR3 is CASRSREGGLHYGYTF. CDR3 in DNA: TGTGCCAGCAGATCGAGAGAGGGGGGACTTCACTATGGCTACACCTTC. This chain links TRBV4-2 with TRBJ1-2; possibly TRBD1 for D (6 bases). CDR1 and CDR2 (germline): LGHNA, YNFKEQ. This CDR3 is built from 16 residues. Trimming took off 6 bases at V and 3 bases at J, with 20 bases between the two ends.

V gene TRBV12-3 or TRBV12-4 combines with J gene TRBJ2-2; 7 nucleotides align to TRBD1. The CDR3 runs to 15 residues. The V and J ends lost 2 bases and 4 bases, in that order; junction bases with no gene match: 4. The CDR3 DNA sequence: TGTGCCAGCAGTTTAAGGGGGCAAATCACCGGGGAGCTGTTTTTT. This codes for CASSLRGQITGELFF.

This chain joins TRBV29-1 and TRBJ2-1; the match to TRBD2 covers 12 bases. Germline values: CDR1 SQVTM, CDR2 ANQGSEA. The CDR3 covers 14 residues. The V gene end was trimmed by 2 bases and the J gene end by 9 bases; junction bases not matched to a gene: 5. CDR3 residues: CSVERLAGGPEQFF. CDR3 nucleotide sequence: TGCAGCGTTGAACGGCTAGCGGGAGGGCCTGAGCAGTTCTTC.

This clonotype came up a few times. The genes are TRBV3-1 and TRBJ2-7; 10 bases agree with TRBD2. Per the germline V gene, CDR1 is LGHDT and CDR2 is YNNKEL (reference sequence). V lost 1 base, J lost 3 bases, and 3 bases stayed unmatched. The CDR3 sequence is 15 residues long. DNA for the CDR3: TGTGCCAGCAGCCAAGCACTAGCGGGAAACTACGAGCAGTACTTC. Its translation: CASSQALAGNYEQYF.

The genes are TRBV4-1 and TRBJ2-6; D unresolved. Germline V lookup: CDR1 MGHRA, CDR2 YSYEKL. With 1 base removed from V and 1 base from J, the gap between germline ends came to 8 bases. This CDR3 contains 16 residues. Here the CDR3 DNA reads TGCGCCAGCAGCCAAGGTGCAGGATCTGGGGCCAACGTCCTGACTTTC. Amino acid sequence: CASSQGAGSGANVLTF.

This chain uses TRBV25-1 with TRBJ2-7; TRBD1 matches at 11 bases. With V trimmed by 4 bases and J by 3 bases, 2 bases remained unmatched. This CDR3 comprises 14 residues. CDR1 and CDR2 (germline): MGHDK, SYGVNS. CDR3 nucleotides: TGTGCCAGCAGTGTGGGACAGGGGGACTACGAGCAGTACTTC. Protein product: CASSVGQGDYEQYF.

This clonotype was seen only a few times. J is TRBJ1-5 and V is TRBV4-2, with no clear D. Germline loops: CDR1 LGHNA, CDR2 YNFKEQ. The CDR3 spans 15 residues. V shed 1 base and J shed 5 bases, with 12 bases lying between them. The CDR3 protein is CASSQGTGSHQPQHF. The CDR3 DNA sequence: TGTGCCAGCAGCCAAGGCACCGGGAGCCATCAGCCCCAGCATTTT.

The V call is TRBV12-3 or TRBV12-4, the J call TRBJ1-1; D gene uncertain. Trimming removed 8 bases at V and 4 bases at J, with 17 bases between. The CDR3 has 14 amino acids. CDR3: CASGIERGSTEAFF. CDR3 in DNA: TGTGCCAGCGGAATCGAACGCGGTAGCACTGAAGCTTTCTTT.

This clonotype was found a few times. This sequence joins TRBV19 and TRBJ1-5; no clear D gene. Germline V gives CDR1 LNHDA, CDR2 SQIVND (reference sequence). V shed 3 bases and J shed 4 bases, with 4 bases lying between them. This CDR3 has 12 residues. For the CDR3, the DNA is TGTGCCAGTAGTATTAGGAATCAGCCCCAGCATTTT. It is translated as CASSIRNQPQHF.

The table lists this clonotype with many counts. The chain employs TRBV5-1 and TRBJ1-2, with D hard to call. The CDR3 runs 13 residues. The V gene's germline CDR1 is SGHRS and CDR2 YFSETQ. The V end was cut by 0 bases, the J end by 0 bases, with 3 bases between. For the CDR3, the DNA is TGCGCCAGCAGCTTGGATCCTAACTATGGCTACACCTTC. Protein product: CASSLDPNYGYTF. Supplemented by reference TRBV5-1 and TRBJ1-2, the full variable domain reads KAGVTQTPRYLIKTRGQQVTLSCSPISGHRSVSWYQQTPGQGLQFLFEYFSETQRNKGNFPGRFSGRQFSNSRSEMNVSTLELGDSALYLCASSLDPNYGYTFGSGTRLTVV.

This clonotype was seen only once. The gene calls are TRBV24-1 and TRBJ1-1; a possible D gene is TRBD1 (5 bases). The CDR3 is 15 amino acids. The ends were cut back, 4 bases at V and 2 bases at J, with 13 bases in the middle. Germline loops: CDR1 KGHDR, CDR2 SFDVKD. CDR3 coding DNA: TGTGCCACCAGTGACTCGAAGGGGAGAAACACTGAAGCTTTCTTT. Its protein is CATSDSKGRNTEAFF.

A few counts support this clonotype. J is TRBJ1-1 and V is TRBV5-1; 8 bases match TRBD1. CDR1 SGHRS and CDR2 YFSETQ come from the germline V gene. With V trimmed by 6 bases and J by 11 bases, 27 bases remained unmatched. The CDR3 has 18 residues. This chain's CDR3 is CASMIGFPPGQEGVVAFF. CDR3 coding DNA: TGCGCCAGCATGATTGGTTTCCCCCCGGGACAGGAAGGGGTTGTGGCTTTCTTT. Full variable domain (rest looked up from reference TRBV5-1 and TRBJ1-1): KAGVTQTPRYLIKTRGQQVTLSCSPISGHRSVSWYQQTPGQGLQFLFEYFSETQRNKGNFPGRFSGRQFSNSRSEMNVSTLELGDSALYLCASMIGFPPGQEGVVAFFGQGTRLTVV.

V and J are TRBV28 and TRBJ1-1, with D uncertain. V was shortened by 2 bases and J by 0 bases, with 4 bases between the two germline ends. This CDR3 contains 13 residues. Germline CDR1 reads MDHEN; CDR2 reads SYDVKM. The CDR3 sequence is CASSLPMNTEAFF. Here the CDR3 DNA reads TGTGCCAGCAGTTTACCAATGAACACTGAAGCTTTCTTT.

The table lists this clonotype with a few counts. V is TRBV12-3 or TRBV12-4 and J is TRBJ2-3; D unclear. V dropped 6 bases and J dropped 7 bases, with 11 bases sitting between them. The CDR3 is made up of 12 amino acids. The CDR3 protein is CASRPSLHTQYF. CDR3 coding DNA: TGTGCCAGCAGACCTTCATTGCATACGCAGTATTTT.

This clonotype has more than one count but fewer than ten. This rearrangement joins TRBV6-6 to TRBJ1-2; 9 bases are a match to TRBD1. CDR1 and CDR2 from the germline V gene are MNHNY and SVGAGI (reference sequence). The CDR3 loop spans 12 amino acids. The V gene end was trimmed by 5 bases and the J gene end by 6 bases; junction bases not matched to a gene: 1. In DNA form, the CDR3 reads TGTGCCAGCAGTCGGACAGGGGATGGCTACACCTTC. Translation gives CASSRTGDGYTF.

The gene calls are TRBV10-3 and TRBJ2-7; 10 bases are a match to TRBD2. The CDR3 runs to 18 residues. The germline CDR1 and CDR2 sequences are ENHRY and SYGVKD. The junction had 12 bases not matched to a gene; V was cut back by 3 bases and J by 1 base. The CDR3 reads CAISETSGILLRSYEQYF. CDR3 nucleotides: TGTGCCATCAGTGAAACTAGCGGGATCCTCCTCCGATCCTACGAGCAGTACTTC.

This clonotype was seen only a few times. The chain links TRBV28 to TRBJ1-1; maybe TRBD1 (6 bases). With 6 bases removed from V and 6 bases from J, the gap between germline ends came to 17 bases. CDR1 is MDHEN and CDR2 is SYDVKM in the germline V gene. The CDR3 extends over 14 amino acids. The CDR3 DNA is TGTGCCAGCAGGCCGGGGGCCCTGTTCTCTGAAGCTTTCTTT. This encodes CASRPGALFSEAFF.

The rearrangement uses TRBV5-1 and TRBJ2-7; 13 positions agree with TRBD2. The CDR3 runs 15 residues. After removal of 0 bases from V and 3 bases from J, the junction contained 0 bases not matched to a gene. The germline V gene encodes CDR1 SGHRS and CDR2 YFSETQ. CDR3: CASSLGLAGGYEQYF. CDR3 bases: TGCGCCAGCAGCTTGGGACTAGCGGGAGGCTACGAGCAGTACTTC.

This clonotype was found a few times. The gene calls are TRBV18 and TRBJ2-5; D may be TRBD1 (6 bases). The CDR3 runs to 13 residues. Trimming removed 2 bases at V and 3 bases at J, with 7 bases between. Germline CDR1 KGHSH, CDR2 LQKENI. As DNA, the CDR3 is TGTGCCAGCTCACCAAGGACAGAAGAGACCCAGTACTTC. It yields the protein CASSPRTEETQYF.

This clonotype was detected only a few times. The chain recombines TRBV5-5 with TRBJ1-4; D remains unclear. This CDR3 is built from 15 residues. In germline, CDR1 is SGHKS, CDR2 YYEKEE (reference sequence). The ends were cut back, 1 base at V and 7 bases at J, with 14 bases in the middle. The CDR3, as DNA: TGTGCCAGCAGCTTGTATTCGGTTTTGGGTGAAAAACTGTTTTTT. The encoded protein is CASSLYSVLGEKLFF.